Listed below are T cell receptor beta chains from one sample, sequenced in a study of a mutant IDH1 vaccine in newly diagnosed glioma. Some clones are missing from TCRdb's copy, which holds only in-frame ones; the method was immunoSEQ multiplex PCR. The data hold roughly 70,000 clones, with around four fifths observed a single time. Sequencing used peripheral blood mononuclear cells (PBMCs), obtained from a glioma patient treated with radiotherapy, temozolomide or both. These receptors originate from a woman aged 18-29 years with glioma. Some clones in this sample may be carry-over from other donors' samples. The CDR3 runs from the conserved cysteine through the conserved F or W. D genes are given only for firm matches. Clone size appears in some rows only: once, few, many, or a class for an expanded clone.

>NA|TRBV19|TRBD2|TRBJ2-1
TGTGCCAGTAGGCCACCGGGACTAGCGGGGGGTGAGCAGTTCTTC
CASRPPGLAGGEQFF
>NA|TRBV15|NA|TRBJ2-6
TGTGCCACCAGCAACACAGGCTCTGGGGCCAACGTCCTGACTTTC
CATSNTGSGANVLTF
>once|TRBV9|NA|TRBJ2-2
TGTGCCAGCAGCCCTTCTGGGGGCGCCGGGGAGCTGTTTTTT
CASSPSGGAGELFF
>NA|TRBV7-6|NA|TRBJ1-2
TGTGCCAGCAGCTTAGAAGGACGGGGCTATGGCTACACCTTC
CASSLEGRGYGYTF
>NA|TRBV12-5|TRBD1|TRBJ2-1
TGTGCTAGTGGCCGCGGACAGGGGGCCTACAATGAGCAGTTCTTC
CASGRGQGAYNEQFF
>NA|TRBV5-1|NA|TRBJ1-1
TGCGCCAGCAGCTTGGCCGGGGGGGTAACTGAAGCTTTCTTT
CASSLAGGVTEAFF
>NA|TRBV11-2|NA|TRBJ1-2
TGTGCCAGCAGCTTAGGGGGCTATGGCTACACCTTC
CASSLGGYGYTF
>NA|TRBV5-1|NA|TRBJ2-3
TGCGCCAGCAGCTTGGCCGGCACAGATACGCAGTATTTT
CASSLAGTDTQYF
>NA|TRBV5-1|NA|TRBJ1-1
TGCGCCAGCAGCTTGGGGCGAACTGAAGCTTTCTTT
CASSLGRTEAFF
>NA|TRBV21-1|NA|TRBJ1-5
TGTGGAAGGGGCAACGCAGAGCCCCAGCATTTT
CGRGNAEPQHF
>NA|TRBV2|NA|TRBJ2-1
TGTGCCAGCAGCTCATGGAGCCTGGGGACCAATGAGCAGTTCTTC
CASSSWSLGTNEQFF
>NA|TRBV4-3|TRBD1|TRBJ1-1
TGCGCCAGCAGCCAGGGACAGGGAGACACTGAAGCTTTCTTT
CASSQGQGDTEAFF
>NA|TRBV18|NA|TRBJ1-2
TGTGCCAGCTCCTTCGGACCGGGATCTTTCTATGGCTACACCTTC
CASSFGPGSFYGYTF
>few|TRBV6-1|NA|TRBJ1-6
TGTGCCAGCAGTGAAGCAGGGGCGTTCTATAATTCACCCCTCCACTTT
CASSEAGAFYNSPLHF
>few|TRBV5-1|TRBD2|TRBJ2-2
TGCGCCAGCAGGACCGGGACTACGGGGACCGGGGAGCTGTTTTTT
CASRTGTTGTGELFF
>NA|TRBV19|NA|TRBJ2-2
TGTGCCAGTAGTAACCCCCGAGCTTACACCGGGGAGCTGTTTTTT
CASSNPRAYTGELFF
>NA|TRBV6-1|NA|TRBJ1-1
TGTGCCAGCAAACCGGGCCCTCTTGTCGCTGAAGCTTTCTTT
CASKPGPLVAEAFF
>NA|TRBV4-2|NA|TRBJ1-5
TGTGCCAGCAGCCAAGAACAGCATAGCAATCAGCCCCAGCATTTT
CASSQEQHSNQPQHF
>NA|TRBV13|NA|TRBJ2-5
TGTGCCAGCAGCTTAGGGGTTTGGGAGACCCAGTACTTC
CASSLGVWETQYF
>NA|TRBV5-4|NA|TRBJ2-1
TGTGCCAGCAGCTTAGGTGCCGGGGGAAACAATGAGCAGTTCTTC
CASSLGAGGNNEQFF
>NA|TRBV6-5|NA|TRBJ2-7
TGTGCCAGCAGCTCTATCCCTCCCCACGAGCAGTACTTC
CASSSIPPHEQYF
>NA|TRBV5-4|NA|TRBJ1-4
TGTGCCAGCAGCGCCAGGGAGGGTGGCGAAAAACTGTTTTTT
CASSAREGGEKLFF
>NA|TRBV30|NA|TRBJ2-6
TGTGCCTGGAGTGTCGGAGGAGTTCACTCTGGGGCCAACGTCCTGACTTTC
CAWSVGGVHSGANVLTF
>NA|TRBV4-1|TRBD2|TRBJ2-7
TGCGCCAGCAGCCCAATAGCGGGAGGGTACGGCTACGAGCAGTACTTC
CASSPIAGGYGYEQYF
>few|TRBV19|NA|TRBJ2-3
TGTGCCAGTAATCGCCCTAAGACAGATACGCAGTATTTT
CASNRPKTDTQYF
>once|TRBV21-1|NA|TRBJ1-2
TGTGCCAGCAGCAAACCGGGATGTGACAGGAGGCGGGTCTATGGCTACACCTTC
CASSKPGCDRRRVYGYTF
>NA|TRBV5-1|NA|TRBJ1-3
TGCGCCAGCAGTTTGGACTCCTCTGGAAACACCATATATTTT
CASSLDSSGNTIYF
>few|TRBV29-1|NA|TRBJ2-2
TGCAGCGTTTACTTGCTGGTCACCGGGGAGCTGTTTTTT
CSVYLLVTGELFF
>NA|TRBV7-9|TRBD2|TRBJ2-5
TGTGCCAGCAGCTTAGGGGAGGGACTTTGGGAGACCCAGTACTTC
CASSLGEGLWETQYF
>NA|TRBV4-3|NA|TRBJ1-1
TGCGCCAGCAGCCAGGAGGGAGGTGAAGCTTTCTTT
CASSQEGGEAFF
>NA|TRBV6-5|NA|TRBJ2-7
TGTGCCAGCAGTTACTCGAATGGGGGAGAGATTAGCGAGCAGTACTTC
CASSYSNGGEISEQYF
>NA|TRBV19|NA|TRBJ1-4
TGTGCCAGTAGTAGGGGACCTAATGAAAAACTGTTTTTT
CASSRGPNEKLFF
>NA|TRBV7-2|NA|TRBJ2-5
TGTGCCAGCAGCTTAGCGCTCGGGGGGCGAGAGACCCAGTACTTC
CASSLALGGRETQYF
>NA|TRBV6-5|NA|TRBJ2-5
TGTGCCAGCAGCCAATCAGGGGGGGTGTCAGAGACCCAGTACTTC
CASSQSGGVSETQYF
>NA|TRBV2|TRBD2|TRBJ2-3
TGTGCCAGCAGTGGGACGGGGGGGTGGACAGATACGCAGTATTTT
CASSGTGGWTDTQYF
>NA|TRBV4-1|NA|TRBJ2-1
TGCGCCAGCAGCGCCCTCGTGGGGGCCAAGACCAATGAGCAGTTCTTC
CASSALVGAKTNEQFF
>NA|TRBV5-1|TRBD1|TRBJ2-1
TGCGCCAGCAGCTATGACAGGGGGCTCTTTACGTCCTACAATGAGCAGTTCTTC
CASSYDRGLFTSYNEQFF
>once|TRBV7-9|TRBD2|TRBJ2-5
TGTGCCAGCAGCCTCAATAGCGGGGGCCACCAAGAGACCCAGTACTTC
CASSLNSGGHQETQYF
>NA|TRBV5-6|TRBD1|TRBJ1-2
TGTGCCAGCAGCTTCCTTGCGGACAGGGGGCGCAGGGGGTATGGCTACACCTTC
CASSFLADRGRRGYGYTF
>once|TRBV9|NA|TRBJ1-6
TGTGCCAGCAGCGCCCAGACAGGATATTCACCCCTCCACTTT
CASSAQTGYSPLHF
>NA|TRBV7-2|NA|TRBJ1-2
TGTGCCAGCAGACCGGGTCCGTATGGCTACACCTTC
CASRPGPYGYTF
>once|TRBV30|TRBD1|TRBJ1-3
TGTGCCTGGAGTATTGGACAGGGAAGCGTTGGAAACACCATATATTTT
CAWSIGQGSVGNTIYF
>NA|TRBV19|NA|TRBJ2-7
TGTGCCAGTAGTAAAGGGAGTTTATACGAGCAGTACTTC
CASSKGSLYEQYF
>NA|TRBV27|TRBD1|TRBJ1-2
TGTGCCAGCAGTCCAACCAGGACAGGGCCCTACACCTTC
CASSPTRTGPYTF
>NA|TRBV4-1|NA|TRBJ1-2
TGCGCCAGCAGCCAACGCGCGGGGTATGGCTACACCTTC
CASSQRAGYGYTF
>NA|TRBV5-8|NA|TRBJ1-2
TGTGCCAGCAGCTCCCCATGGGGGAAGGGAGGCTACACCTTC
CASSSPWGKGGYTF
>NA|TRBV7-9|NA|TRBJ1-2
TGTGCCAGCAGCTCATTCGGGAGCAGGGGCTACACCTTC
CASSSFGSRGYTF
>NA|TRBV29-1|NA|TRBJ2-7
TGCAGCGTCGCCCTAGACTACGAGCAGTACTTC
CSVALDYEQYF
>once|TRBV5-1|NA|TRBJ2-7
TGCGCCAGCAGCTTTAGAGGGACCTCGGGGGAGCAGTACTTC
CASSFRGTSGEQYF
>NA|TRBV4-1|NA|TRBJ2-3
TGCGCCAGCAGCCAACTGGGGGCGGGTTGGCCAGATACGCAGTATTTT
CASSQLGAGWPDTQYF
>few|TRBV9|NA|TRBJ2-1
TGTGCCAGCAGCGTAGATGGGACATCCTACAATGAGCAGTTCTTC
CASSVDGTSYNEQFF